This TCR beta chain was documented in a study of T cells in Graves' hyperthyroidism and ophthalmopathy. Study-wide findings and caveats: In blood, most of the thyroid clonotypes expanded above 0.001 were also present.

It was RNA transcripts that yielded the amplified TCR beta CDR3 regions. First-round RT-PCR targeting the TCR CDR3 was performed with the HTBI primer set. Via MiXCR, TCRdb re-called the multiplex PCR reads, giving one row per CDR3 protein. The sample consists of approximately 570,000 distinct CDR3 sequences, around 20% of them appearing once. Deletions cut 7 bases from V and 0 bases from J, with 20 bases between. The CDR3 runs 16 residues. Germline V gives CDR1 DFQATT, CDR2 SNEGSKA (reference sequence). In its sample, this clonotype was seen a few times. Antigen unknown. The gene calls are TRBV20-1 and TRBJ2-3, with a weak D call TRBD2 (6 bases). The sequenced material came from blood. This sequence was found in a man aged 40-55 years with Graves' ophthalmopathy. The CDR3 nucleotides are TGCAGTGTCAGCCCGCTCCGGGACTTCAGCACAGATACGCAGTATTTT. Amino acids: CSVSPLRDFSTDTQYF.